This T cell receptor beta chain was captured by sequencing in a study of T cell responses to AZD1222 COVID-19 vaccine. Notes on this clone: Its target is not known.

After removal of 4 bases from V and 7 bases from J, the junction contained 5 bases not matched to a gene. Germline V gives CDR1 SGDLS, CDR2 YYNGEE. This CDR3 spans 15 amino acids. Study-level findings and limits: The CD4 TCRs associated with vaccination extended across spike and predominated at 160-218 and 743-854.

The study pooled second doses at about 4 or about 12 weeks. TCRdb's copy holds only in-frame clones and misses some; the assay was immunoSEQ multiplex PCR. The table records under 30,000 clones, around 86% of them present only once. The chain has TRBV9 and TRBJ2-1, with 13 bases aligning to TRBD2. The TCR sequence derives from an adult who received the AZD1222 COVID-19 vaccine. This material consisted of peripheral blood, taken 28 days after the second AZD1222 dose. The CDR3 bases are TGTGCCAGCAGCTACGGACTAGCGGGGGAGAATGAGCAGTTCTTC. It encodes CASSYGLAGENEQFF.